The sequence of this T cell receptor (beta chain) was determined in a study of long-term antiretroviral therapy in people with HIV (dated 2022 in TCRdb). Describing the broader study: The earliest samples were collected approximately a decade before the 2015 WHO recommendation for immediate ART, a period when ART was typically delayed until CD4 counts fell. No cross-contamination during QIAcube processing was shown when test extractions of a monoclonal T-cell line were performed alongside around 30 polyclonal samples. From some 30 adults with confirmed HIV infection, the cohort provided some 200 cryopreserved PBMC samples, gathered serially across a mean of around six years (range 1-12). Among the roughly 30 participants with HIV, ten to eleven were female. A retrospective serial study tested whether changes in peripheral blood TRB repertoire composition and diversity were associated with ART initiation and durable HIV suppression. What the study reported, not specific to this receptor: The samples span the years 2004 to 2017, and the ART regimens used at that time may not be as effective as current regimens. Inferences about post-ART repertoire changes are limited because no data were available on ART adherence, viral resistance or therapy changes. HIV repertoires had narrower CDR3 length ranges than controls, and the network structure suggested an antigen-experienced repertoire that shifted only slightly toward naive after ART. Because cell numbers in pre-ART samples were limited, unsorted PBMC were profiled instead of sorted CD4+ and CD8+ T cells. Expanded TRB clones identified before ART initiation dominated the repertoire across all time points, though the dominance fluctuated and decreased in many PLHIV after ART. Limited PBMC availability meant only the TCR beta chain was sequenced, without alpha chain pairing. Starting ART was linked to a significant rise in TRB diversity, yet even after long-term ART the diversity remained significantly lower than in transplant donor controls.

Inclusion was restricted to participants for whom at least one PBMC sample before ART initiation and at least two post-ART samples were available. Every participant with HIV received treatment in the United States of America. Cryopreserved samples of about 0.95-10 million PBMC were thawed and washed before DNA extraction. At the time of the earliest PBMC sample for each participant with HIV, ages ranged from roughly 23 to 60 years. PBMC samples were contributed by each participant from 1-4 timepoints before ART initiation and 2-8 timepoints after ART initiation, with a median of 7 samples. Serial HIV viral load, CD4+ T-cell count, ART history and demographic data were obtained for every participant. Genomic DNA was extracted from unsorted PBMC with a Qiagen kit on a QIAcube, with processing performed in batches of 12 samples. Sequencing of the TRB variable region was done with the immunoSEQ hsTCRB v3.0 assay at survey level resolution. A depth of roughly 40,000-55,000 T-cell genomes per sample was targeted for TRB sequencing. TRB libraries were pooled and sequenced on an Illumina MiSeq using a v3 150-cycle kit. As for the authors' bioinformatics: Repertoire analysis was run in R within a reproducible Nextflow workflow that covered QC, data transformation and analysis. LymphoSeq2, an R package for AIRR-Seq data exploration, was used to implement custom analyses. After excluding a few samples that yielded fewer than 5000 total TRB sequences, some 180 HIV repertoires remained for analysis. Of the 188 retained HIV repertoires, about 61 were collected before and about 130 after ART initiation. Repertoires were downsampled to 5000 TRB nucleotide sequences, and summary statistics were averaged over 100 downsampling iterations. The analysis kept only TRB sequences whose CDR3 regions were at least seven amino acids long. Two measures captured diversity: a Shannon entropy-derived clonality score and the Gini coefficient. Repertoire networks linked the top 5000 CDR3 amino acid sequences whenever two sequences differed by an edit distance of one. Antigen specificity groups and MHC restriction were predicted for TRB CDR3 amino acid sequences with GLIPH2. Known CMV, EBV, HIV or tissue antigen associations were flagged by matching CDR3 amino acid sequences against VDJdb and McPAS-TCR. Pre-ART, post-ART and control groups were compared with Wilcoxon signed-rank tests and Holm-Bonferroni correction. TCRdb provides this immuneACCESS table in a form limited to in-frame rearrangements. Some clones are lacking; in checked studies, under half of them reflect an unresolved V gene, and why the rest are absent is not known. That table is the source of V, J and clone size, and D and trimming were worked out from the DNA. The sample profile shows 12,000 to 15,000 clones; approximately 91% of them were found once. More than 9% of the sample comes from the top ten.

With regard to this clone: Its antigen is not yet known. One base away there is no much larger clone; base qualities are not given.

Taken from cysteine to phenylalanine, the CDR3 has 13 residues. The DNA shown is the 39-base CDR3, in frame from base 1. CDR1 and CDR2, looked up from the germline V gene, are SQVTM and ANQGSEA. Unmatched junction bases come to 6, with V trimmed by 6 bases and J by 4 bases. The material was unsorted PBMCs, obtained 6.2 years after starting antiretroviral therapy. The clonotype was recovered from a man in his forties or fifties with HIV. The chain employs TRBV29-1 and TRBJ1-5, and 7 junctional nucleotides match TRBD1. Here the CDR3 is given as CSVIGTANQPQHF. Read as DNA, the sequence is TGCAGCGTCATCGGGACAGCTAATCAGCCCCAGCATTTT. The variable domain in full, with residues beyond the CDR3 obtained from the reference TRBV29-1 and TRBJ1-5 genes, is SAVISQKPSRDICQRGTSLTIQCQVDSQVTMMFWYRQQPGQSLTLIATANQGSEATYESGFVIDKFPISRPNLTFSTLTVSNMSPEDSSIYLCSVIGTANQPQHFGDGTRLSIL.